These T cell receptor beta chains were read from a single sample in a study of blood T cell repertoires in COVID-19. Sequenced by immunoSEQ multiplex PCR; TCRdb stores in-frame clones only, minus some. The table shows about 220,000 clones, with about 79% occurring only once. Sample: PBMCs or T cells enriched from blood (not recorded which). These TCRs come from a woman between 35 and 50 years old with acute COVID-19. Both conserved end residues are part of each CDR3. D genes are given only for firm matches. Expanded clones are given a class, and other clones once, few, many or no size at all.

clone_size,v_call,cdr3_length,d_call,j_call,cdr3_nt,cdr3_aa
few,TRBV7-8,15,NA,TRBJ1-1,TGTGCCAGCAGCGGAGGGGAGATGATGAACACTGAAGCTTTCTTT,CASSGGEMMNTEAFF
NA,TRBV5-8,11,NA,TRBJ1-1,TGTGCCAGCGTACGGGTCGTGGAAGCTTTCTTT,CASVRVVEAFF
once,TRBV6-2/TRBV6-3,14,TRBD1,TRBJ2-5,TGTGCCAGCAGTTACACGGACAGGCAAGAGACCCAGTACTTC,CASSYTDRQETQYF
NA,TRBV9,12,NA,TRBJ2-1,TGTGCCAGCAGTCGTTTATACAATGAGCAGTTCTTC,CASSRLYNEQFF
NA,TRBV7-2,14,NA,TRBJ1-4,TGTGCCAGCAGCTTAAATTATAATAATGAAAAACTGTTTTTT,CASSLNYNNEKLFF
NA,TRBV14,15,NA,TRBJ1-2,TGTGCCAGCAGCCAGGGAGGGCGAGAGAGGGATGGCTACACCTTC,CASSQGGRERDGYTF
NA,TRBV9,16,TRBD1,TRBJ2-7,TGTGCCAGCAGCCCCCCGCCGGGACAGGGCCCCTACGAGCAGTACTTC,CASSPPPGQGPYEQYF
few,TRBV2,18,TRBD1,TRBJ1-5,TGTGCCAGCAGTACTCCGGGGACAGGGCTGGATAGCAATCAGCCCCAGCATTTT,CASSTPGTGLDSNQPQHF
NA,TRBV5-1,15,NA,TRBJ2-7,TGCGCCAGCAGCGGGGGACTCCTAAGCTCCTACGAGCAGTACTTC,CASSGGLLSSYEQYF
once,TRBV25-1,15,NA,TRBJ2-7,TGTGCCAGCAGTGAAGGATGGGCCACAACCTACGAGCAGTACTTC,CASSEGWATTYEQYF
NA,TRBV7-3,15,NA,TRBJ2-2,TGTGCCAGCAGCCCTGGGACTTGGAACACCGGGGAGCTGTTTTTT,CASSPGTWNTGELFF
NA,TRBV2,15,TRBD1,TRBJ1-5,TGTGCCAGCAGTGCCCGGGACAGCCCCAATCAGCCCCAGCATTTT,CASSARDSPNQPQHF
NA,TRBV12-3/TRBV12-4,11,NA,TRBJ2-2,TGTGCCAGCAGCTACCTCAAAGAGCTGTTTTTT,CASSYLKELFF
once,TRBV7-3,13,NA,TRBJ2-7,TGTGCCAGCAGCTTGGGGACGGCGGGGGAGCAGTACTTC,CASSLGTAGEQYF
NA,TRBV28,13,TRBD2,TRBJ2-7,TGTGCCAGCAGGTCGGGACTAGCCTACGAGCAGTACTTC,CASRSGLAYEQYF
NA,TRBV28,14,NA,TRBJ1-5,TGTGCCAGCAGTTTTGCGAGTAGCAATCAGCCCCAGCATTTT,CASSFASSNQPQHF
once,TRBV19,15,TRBD1,TRBJ1-5,TGTGCCAGTATGGGACAGGGGCTAAGCAATCAGCCCCAGCATTTT,CASMGQGLSNQPQHF
NA,TRBV9,17,NA,TRBJ2-6,TGTGCCAGCAGCTTTTTCTCCGGAGGGTCTGGGGCCAACGTCCTGACTTTC,CASSFFSGGSGANVLTF
NA,TRBV6-5,14,TRBD1,TRBJ1-1,TGTGCCAGCAGTTACTCCGGACAGGGAGCTGAAGCTTTCTTT,CASSYSGQGAEAFF
NA,TRBV7-3,14,NA,TRBJ2-7,TGTGCCAGCAGCGCCAGTGTCAGCTCCTACGAGCAGTACTTC,CASSASVSSYEQYF
NA,TRBV3-1/TRBV3-2,13,TRBD1,TRBJ1-2,TGTGCCAGCAGCCTCGGGACAGGCTTAGGCTACACCTTC,CASSLGTGLGYTF
NA,TRBV4-2,14,TRBD1,TRBJ1-2,TGTGCCAGCAGACCAAACAGGGGGGCCTATGGCTACACCTTC,CASRPNRGAYGYTF
NA,TRBV7-2,16,TRBD2,TRBJ2-5,TGTGCCAGCAGCTTATGGAGCGGGGGGGACCAAGAGACCCAGTACTTC,CASSLWSGGDQETQYF
NA,TRBV7-2,16,TRBD1,TRBJ2-2,TGTGCCAGCAGCTTTCGGGCAGGGGGCCGAACCGGGGAGCTGTTTTTT,CASSFRAGGRTGELFF
NA,TRBV10-1,14,TRBD1,TRBJ2-1,TGCGCCAGCAGGATGGGACAGGGACACGATGAGCAGTTCTTC,CASRMGQGHDEQFF
NA,TRBV5-1,14,NA,TRBJ1-4,TGCGCCAGCGCCCCAGGTTCCACTAATGAAAAACTGTTTTTT,CASAPGSTNEKLFF
NA,TRBV30,16,NA,TRBJ1-4,TGTGCCTGGACCCCCTTTATCGGACTAACGAATGAAAAACTGTTTTTT,CAWTPFIGLTNEKLFF
NA,TRBV7-8,15,NA,TRBJ2-7,TGTGCCAGCAGATCACGGGGGGCGCGATTCCACGAGCAGTACTTC,CASRSRGARFHEQYF
NA,TRBV4-1,16,NA,TRBJ2-3,TGCGCCAGCAGCCAAGATCTTAAGCGGCCCACAGATACGCAGTATTTT,CASSQDLKRPTDTQYF
NA,TRBV15,15,NA,TRBJ1-4,TGTGCCACCAGCAGAGAACAGGGCTTAGGTGAAAAACTGTTTTTT,CATSREQGLGEKLFF
NA,TRBV30,15,NA,TRBJ1-5,TGTGCCTGGAGTGTAGGGGGGGGTAACAATCAGCCCCAGCATTTT,CAWSVGGGNNQPQHF
NA,TRBV12-5,15,NA,TRBJ2-3,TGTGCTAGTGGTTTGCTCCTTGGAGGCACAGATACGCAGTATTTT,CASGLLLGGTDTQYF
NA,TRBV2,14,TRBD1,TRBJ1-5,TGTGCCAGCAGTGAAGGGACAGGACGTCAGCCCCAGCATTTT,CASSEGTGRQPQHF
NA,TRBV6-4,14,NA,TRBJ1-6,TGTGCCAGCAGTGACGCACTCACGAATTCACCCCTCCACTTT,CASSDALTNSPLHF
NA,TRBV11-2,13,TRBD1,TRBJ1-2,TGTGCCAGCAGCTATGGGACAGGGCCTGGCTACACCTTC,CASSYGTGPGYTF
NA,TRBV29-1,13,NA,TRBJ2-7,TGCAGCGTCACAGGAGAAACCTCCTACGAGCAGTACTTC,CSVTGETSYEQYF
NA,TRBV4-3,16,NA,TRBJ1-6,TGCGCCAGCAGCCTGGGGGTTGGGGAGGGGGATTCACCCCTCCACTTT,CASSLGVGEGDSPLHF
NA,TRBV6-4,13,NA,TRBJ2-1,TGTGCCAGCAGTGACTCCGGCGGAACCCAGCAGTTCTTC,CASSDSGGTQQFF
NA,TRBV3-1/TRBV3-2,16,TRBD2,TRBJ2-7,TGTGCCAGCAGCCAAGCCTTACTAGCGGGATCGTACGAGCAGTACTTC,CASSQALLAGSYEQYF
NA,TRBV19,18,TRBD2,TRBJ2-4,TGTGCCAGTAGCCTCGGGACACGACTAGCGGGGGCCAAAAACATTCAGTACTTC,CASSLGTRLAGAKNIQYF
NA,TRBV6-1,11,NA,TRBJ1-6,TGTGCCAGCAGAACAACCCTCACCCTCCACTTT,CASRTTLTLHF
once,TRBV13,12,NA,TRBJ2-5,TGTGCCAGCAGCTACAGTACGGAGACCCAGTACTTC,CASSYSTETQYF
NA,TRBV5-1,15,TRBD1,TRBJ2-7,TGCGCCAGCAGCATCTTAACAGGGGGTGAGGGCGAGCAGTACTTC,CASSILTGGEGEQYF
NA,TRBV27,11,NA,TRBJ2-7,TGTGCCAGCAGGTCCATCTACGAGCAGTACTTC,CASRSIYEQYF
NA,TRBV7-9,11,NA,TRBJ2-5,TGTGCCAGCAGCTTCGCGAAGACCCAGTACTTC,CASSFAKTQYF
NA,TRBV7-9,15,NA,TRBJ1-4,TGTGCCAGCAGCTTAGCCGGCGGAACTAATGAAAAACTGTTTTTT,CASSLAGGTNEKLFF
NA,TRBV7-9,14,TRBD1,TRBJ2-7,TGTGCCAGCAGTCGGACAGGGGGCTCCTACGAGCAGTACTTC,CASSRTGGSYEQYF